This T cell receptor (beta chain) was sequenced during a study of T-cell memory formation after mild COVID-19. MiXCR, applied by TCRdb to the 5' RACE reads, yields one record per CDR3 protein. Here the sample spans approximately 390,000 distinct CDR3 sequences, 15% to 20% being singletons. The germline V gene encodes CDR1 KGHSH and CDR2 LQKENI. The CDR3 spans 15 residues. Trimming removed 3 bases at V and 5 bases at J, with 13 bases between. As to this clonotype: The antigen is not known.

Study-wide results and limits: Clones that shrank (day 15 to 85) were balanced CD4/CD8, whereas later expanders leaned CD4+.

This TCR was recovered from a young man who had mild COVID-19 (a few samples of this study predate the infection). Cell type and time point are not known. Sequences were obtained from PBMCs or a T cell subset sorted from them (not recorded which). The chain carries TRBV18 and TRBJ2-2; D is ambiguous. The CDR3 DNA follows: TGTGCCAGCTCACCCCGAGAGGCACAGACCGGGGAGCTGTTTTTT. Translated: CASSPREAQTGELFF. Drawing the rest from reference TRBV18 and TRBJ2-2, the complete variable domain is NAGVMQNPRHLVRRRGQEARLRCSPMKGHSHVYWYRQLPEEGLKFMVYLQKENIIDESGMPKERFSAEFPKEGPSILRIQQVVRGDSAAYFCASSPREAQTGELFFGEGSRLTVL.